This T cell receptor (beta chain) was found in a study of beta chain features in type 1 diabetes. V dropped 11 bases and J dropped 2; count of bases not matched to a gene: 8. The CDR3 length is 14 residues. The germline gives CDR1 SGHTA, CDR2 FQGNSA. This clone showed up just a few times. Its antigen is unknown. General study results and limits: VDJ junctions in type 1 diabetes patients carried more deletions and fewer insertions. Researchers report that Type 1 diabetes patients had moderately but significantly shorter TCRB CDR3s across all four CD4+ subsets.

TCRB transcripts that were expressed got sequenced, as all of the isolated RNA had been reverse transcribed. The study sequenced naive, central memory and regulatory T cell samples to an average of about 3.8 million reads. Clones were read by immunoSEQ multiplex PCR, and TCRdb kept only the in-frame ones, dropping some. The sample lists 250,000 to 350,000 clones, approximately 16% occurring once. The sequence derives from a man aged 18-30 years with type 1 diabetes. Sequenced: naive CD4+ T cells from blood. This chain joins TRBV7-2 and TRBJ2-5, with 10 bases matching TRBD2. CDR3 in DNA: TGTGCCTCGCGGCGTAGCGGGGGGCAAGAGACCCAGTACTTC. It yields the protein CASRRSGGQETQYF.